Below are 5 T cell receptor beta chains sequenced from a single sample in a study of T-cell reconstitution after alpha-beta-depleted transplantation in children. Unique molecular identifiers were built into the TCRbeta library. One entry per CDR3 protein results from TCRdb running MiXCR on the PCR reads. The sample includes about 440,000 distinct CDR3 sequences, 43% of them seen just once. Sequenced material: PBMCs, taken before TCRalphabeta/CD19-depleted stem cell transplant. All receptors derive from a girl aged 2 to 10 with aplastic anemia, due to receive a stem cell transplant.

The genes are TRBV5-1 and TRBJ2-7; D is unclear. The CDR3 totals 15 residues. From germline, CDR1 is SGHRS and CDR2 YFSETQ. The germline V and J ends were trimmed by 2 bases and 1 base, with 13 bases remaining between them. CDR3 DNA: TGCGCCAGCAGCTTTCTTCAGGAGAGTTCCTACGAGCAGTACTTC. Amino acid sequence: CASSFLQESSYEQYF.

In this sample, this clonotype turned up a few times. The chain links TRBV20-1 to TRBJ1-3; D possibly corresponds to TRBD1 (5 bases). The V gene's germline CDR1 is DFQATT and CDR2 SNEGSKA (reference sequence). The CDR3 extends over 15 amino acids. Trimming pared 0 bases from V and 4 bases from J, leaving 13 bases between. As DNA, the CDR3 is TGCAGTGCTAGAGACTACAGGAGTCCCGGAAACACCATATATTTT. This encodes CSARDYRSPGNTIYF.

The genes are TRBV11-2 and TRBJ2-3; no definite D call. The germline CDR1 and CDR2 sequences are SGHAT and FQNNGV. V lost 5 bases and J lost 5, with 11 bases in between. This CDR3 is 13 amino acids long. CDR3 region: CASSPGGRDTQYF. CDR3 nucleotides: TGTGCCAGCAGCCCGGGCGGCAGAGATACGCAGTATTTT.

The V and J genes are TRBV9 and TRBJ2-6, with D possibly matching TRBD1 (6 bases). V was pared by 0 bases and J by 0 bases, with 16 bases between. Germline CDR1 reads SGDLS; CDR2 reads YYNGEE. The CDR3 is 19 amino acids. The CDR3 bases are TGTGCCAGCAGCGTAGCGTGGACAGATGAAGACTCTGGGGCCAACGTCCTGACTTTC. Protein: CASSVAWTDEDSGANVLTF.

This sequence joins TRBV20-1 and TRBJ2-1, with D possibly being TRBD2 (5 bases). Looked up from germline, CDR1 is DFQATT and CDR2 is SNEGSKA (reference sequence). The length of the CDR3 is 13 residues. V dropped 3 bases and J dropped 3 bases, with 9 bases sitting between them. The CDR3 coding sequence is TGCAGTGCTAGCACCCGGGACTACAATGAGCAGTTCTTC. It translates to CSASTRDYNEQFF.